This T cell receptor beta chain was retrieved from a study of cytomegalovirus exposure and HLA in healthy donors. Whole-study findings and limits: The majority of TCR sequences were rare, yet some public TCRs appeared in many donors. High sensitivity and specificity were reportedly achieved when the classifier diagnosed cytomegalovirus status.

On this clone itself: The antigen remains unidentified.

In germline, CDR1 is SNHLY, CDR2 FYNNEI. Trimming removed 4 bases from V and 4 bases from J; junction bases left unmatched: 11. This CDR3 has 17 amino acids. The assay was immunoSEQ multiplex PCR, and TCRdb's table has in-frame clones only and misses some. The sample lists under 250,000 clones, over 65% occurring once. Material for sequencing was PBMCs. This receptor was taken from a woman between 18 and 29 years old in good health and CMV-seronegative. This sequence joins TRBV2 and TRBJ2-3; the match to TRBD1 covers 10 bases. The DNA of the CDR3 is TGTGCCAGCAGTGTAGTGAGAGGACAGGGGGTCGCAGATACGCAGTATTTT. Translated, it gives CASSVVRGQGVADTQYF.